A single T cell receptor (beta chain) is shown here with its context. The data derive from a study of blood T cell repertoires in COVID-19. Method: immunoSEQ multiplex PCR; TCRdb's copy keeps in-frame clones and lacks some. The sample lists roughly 79,000 clones, approximately 78% seen once, with approximately 7% in the top ten. The germline CDR1 and CDR2 sequences are SGHTA and FQGTGA. The ends were cut back, 0 bases at V and 0 bases at J, with 5 bases in the middle. The CDR3 consists of 14 residues. The sample consisted of peripheral blood. The genes are TRBV7-3 and TRBJ1-1; D gene ambiguous. The TCR was taken from a human donor in a cohort sampled during active COVID-19. The CDR3 region is CASSLTAMNTEAFF. Here the CDR3 DNA reads TGTGCCAGCAGCTTAACAGCGATGAACACTGAAGCTTTCTTT. Complete variable domain (other parts from reference TRBV7-3 and TRBJ1-1): GAGVSQTPSNKVTEKGKYVELRCDPISGHTALYWYRQSLGQGPEFLIYFQGTGAADDSGLPNDRFFAVRPEGSVSTLKIQRTERGDSAVYLCASSLTAMNTEAFFGQGTRLTVV.